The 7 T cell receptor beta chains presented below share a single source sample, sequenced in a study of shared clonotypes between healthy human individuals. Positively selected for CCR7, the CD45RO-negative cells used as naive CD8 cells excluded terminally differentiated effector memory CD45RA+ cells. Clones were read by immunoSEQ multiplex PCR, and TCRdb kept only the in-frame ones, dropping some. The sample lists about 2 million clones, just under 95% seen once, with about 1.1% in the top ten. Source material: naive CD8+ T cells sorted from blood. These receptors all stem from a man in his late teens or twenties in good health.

CDR3 nucleotides: TGTGCCAGCAGCCTCGGACAGGGTTGGGGCTACGGCACAGATACGCAGTATTTT. This codes for CASSLGQGWGYGTDTQYF. V gene TRBV13 combines with J gene TRBJ2-3; 8 bases fit TRBD1. CDR1 is PRHDT, CDR2 FYEKMQ, per germline (reference sequence). V shed 5 bases and J 1 base; nucleotides not matched to a gene: 14. The CDR3 runs to 18 residues.

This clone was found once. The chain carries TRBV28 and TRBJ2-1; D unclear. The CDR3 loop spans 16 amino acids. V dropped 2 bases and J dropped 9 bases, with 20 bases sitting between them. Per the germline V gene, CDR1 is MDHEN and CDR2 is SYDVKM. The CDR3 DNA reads TGTGCCAGCAGTTTAATCTCTCCCGGGCTGATGGGTGAGCAGTTCTTC. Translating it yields CASSLISPGLMGEQFF.

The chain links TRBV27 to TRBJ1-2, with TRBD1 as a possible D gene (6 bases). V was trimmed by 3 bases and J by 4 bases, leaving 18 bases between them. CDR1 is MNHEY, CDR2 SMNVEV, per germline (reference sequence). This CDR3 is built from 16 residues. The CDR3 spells CASSFGPGQPSYGYTF. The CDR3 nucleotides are TGTGCCAGCAGTTTCGGGCCCGGACAGCCATCCTATGGCTACACCTTC.

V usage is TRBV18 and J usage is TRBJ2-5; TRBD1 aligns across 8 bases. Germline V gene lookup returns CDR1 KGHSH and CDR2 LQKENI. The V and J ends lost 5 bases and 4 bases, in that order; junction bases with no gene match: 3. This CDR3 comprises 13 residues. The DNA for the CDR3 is TGTGCCAGCTCATCGACAGGGGTAGAGACCCAGTACTTC. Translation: CASSSTGVETQYF.

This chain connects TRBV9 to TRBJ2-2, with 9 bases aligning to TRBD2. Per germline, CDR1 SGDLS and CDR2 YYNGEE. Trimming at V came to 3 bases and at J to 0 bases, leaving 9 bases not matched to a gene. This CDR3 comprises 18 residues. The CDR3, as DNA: TGTGCCAGCAGCGACCCGCTAGCGGGGAGCTCGAACACCGGGGAGCTGTTTTTT. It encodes CASSDPLAGSSNTGELFF.

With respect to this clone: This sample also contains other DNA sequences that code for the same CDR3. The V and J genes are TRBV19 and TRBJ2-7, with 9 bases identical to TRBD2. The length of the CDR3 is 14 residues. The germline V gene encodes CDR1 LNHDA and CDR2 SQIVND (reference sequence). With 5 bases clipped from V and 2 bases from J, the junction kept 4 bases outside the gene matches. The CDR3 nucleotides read TGTGCCAGTAGTTTTAGCGGGAGCACCTACGAGCAGTACTTC. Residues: CASSFSGSTYEQYF.

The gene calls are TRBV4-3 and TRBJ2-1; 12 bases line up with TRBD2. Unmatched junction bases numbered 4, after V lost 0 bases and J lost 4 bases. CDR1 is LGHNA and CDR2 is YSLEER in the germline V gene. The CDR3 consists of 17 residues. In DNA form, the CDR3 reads TGCGCCAGCAGCCAAGATGTGCTAGCGGGAGGGTACAATGAGCAGTTCTTC. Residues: CASSQDVLAGGYNEQFF.